Below are 23 T cell receptor beta chains sequenced from a single sample in a study of blood T cell repertoires in COVID-19. Produced via immunoSEQ multiplex PCR; TCRdb's table is partial and in-frame only. The profile shows 90,000 to 120,000 clones, 80% to 85% of them singletons. The sequenced material came from peripheral blood. All receptors come from a man in his sixties or seventies with acute or convalescent COVID-19.

This clone was found once. The genes are TRBV29-1 and TRBJ1-1, with 10 bases identical to TRBD1. The V gene's germline CDR1 is SQVTM and CDR2 ANQGSEA. Trimming cost V 4 bases and J 4 bases; bases outside gene matches: 3. This CDR3 comprises 13 residues. As DNA, the CDR3 is TGCAGCGTTGGACAGGGGGCAGGCACTGAAGCTTTCTTT. This gives the protein CSVGQGAGTEAFF.

This sequence joins TRBV5-1 and TRBJ1-5; 9 bases align to TRBD1. Germline V gene lookup returns CDR1 SGHRS and CDR2 YFSETQ. The CDR3 is 15 residues long. The J segment lost 9 bases and the V segment lost 0 bases, leaving 7 bases of the junction unmatched. CDR3 nucleotides: TGCGCCAGCAGCTTGGATGGGGACAGGGCCTCGCCCCAGCATTTT. This sequence encodes CASSLDGDRASPQHF.

The chain is built from TRBV19 and TRBJ2-5, with 11 bases that match TRBD2. J gave up 1 base and V 5 bases, and 12 bases lay outside the gene matches. The CDR3 is 18 residues long. In germline, CDR1 is LNHDA, CDR2 SQIVND (reference sequence). The CDR3 sequence: CASSLGLTSGGAQETQYF. CDR3 DNA sequence: TGTGCCAGTAGTCTGGGGCTCACTAGCGGGGGTGCCCAAGAGACCCAGTACTTC. The whole variable domain, remainder taken from reference TRBV19 and TRBJ2-5, is DGGITQSPKYLFRKEGQNVTLSCEQNLNHDAMYWYRQDPGQGLRLIYYSQIVNDFQKGDIAEGYSVSREKKESFPLTVTSAQKNPTAFYLCASSLGLTSGGAQETQYFGPGTRLLVL.

The chain employs TRBV9 and TRBJ1-4; 8 bases fit TRBD1. This CDR3 is built from 15 residues. Germline CDR1 is SGDLS and CDR2 is YYNGEE. V shed 3 bases, J shed 8 bases, and the junction held 9 bases outside the gene matches. The CDR3 is CASSGRQGLDEKLFF. CDR3 coding DNA: TGTGCCAGCAGCGGACGACAGGGGCTCGACGAAAAACTGTTTTTT.

The chain joins TRBV3-1 (or the pseudogene TRBV3-2) to TRBJ1-3; possibly TRBD1 for D (5 bases). Between the trimmed V and J ends, which lost 4 bases and 6 bases, there was a span of 13 bases. Looked up from germline, CDR1 is LGHDT and CDR2 is YNNKEL (reference sequence). This CDR3 comprises 14 residues. The DNA for the CDR3 is TGTGCCAGCAGCCTGCTCAGGGAAGTAAACACCATATATTTT. Amino acids: CASSLLREVNTIYF.

About this clone itself: Different DNA sequences within this sample yield the same CDR3. The chain links TRBV29-1 to TRBJ2-3, with D maybe TRBD2 (6 bases). The CDR3 is made up of 13 amino acids. The V and J ends lost 4 bases and 0 bases respectively, with 8 bases between them. In germline, CDR1 is SQVTM, CDR2 ANQGSEA. CDR3 DNA sequence: TGCAGCGTTGTGGGGGGAAGCACAGATACGCAGTATTTT. Translated, it gives CSVVGGSTDTQYF.

The rearrangement uses TRBV7-2 and TRBJ1-5; TRBD1 agrees at 8 bases. CDR3 size: 15 residues. V trimming: 1 base; J trimming: 4 bases; junction bases outside the gene matches: 3. Germline V gives CDR1 SGHTA, CDR2 FQGNSA. CDR3 nucleotides: TGTGCCAGCAGCTTAGATCAGGGGGCTAATCAGCCCCAGCATTTT. Protein: CASSLDQGANQPQHF.

This clone was detected a few times. V gene TRBV9 combines with J gene TRBJ2-3; D is perhaps TRBD2 (6 bases). V shed 0 bases and J shed 4 bases, with 12 bases lying between them. This CDR3 has 15 amino acids. The V gene's germline CDR1 is SGDLS and CDR2 YYNGEE. This CDR3 is CASSVASGGADTQYF. In DNA, the CDR3 is TGTGCCAGCAGCGTAGCGTCCGGGGGAGCAGATACGCAGTATTTT.

The chain combines TRBV6-6 with TRBJ2-1, with TRBD2 as a possible D gene (5 bases). The ends were cut back, 4 bases at V and 0 bases at J, with 10 bases in the middle. CDR3 size: 15 residues. In germline, CDR1 is MNHNY, CDR2 SVGAGI (reference sequence). The CDR3 DNA reads TGTGCCAGCAGTTCAGAGCGGATCTCCTACAATGAGCAGTTCTTC. Its protein is CASSSERISYNEQFF.

The CDR3 DNA reads TGTGCCAGCAGTTGGCAGGGGCCTACCGGAAACACCATATATTTT. Translating gives CASSWQGPTGNTIYF. The J gene is TRBJ1-3, the V gene TRBV6-5, with TRBD1 as a possible D gene (6 bases). V was trimmed by 4 bases and J by 4 bases, leaving 14 bases between them. Germline V lookup: CDR1 MNHEY, CDR2 SVGAGI. The CDR3 is 15 amino acids.

As concerns this clone: Its ends do not fully match the called genes, so a read error is possible. The chain joins TRBV3-1 (or the pseudogene TRBV3-2) to TRBJ2-7; unclear D gene. The germline V gene encodes CDR1 LGHDT and CDR2 YNNKEL (reference sequence). The CDR3 is 14 amino acids. CDR3 nucleotide sequence: TGTGCCAGCAGCCAAGGCGGTCAGTCCTACAAGCAGTACTTC. This codes for CASSQGGQSYKQYF.

The rearrangement links TRBV7-3 to TRBJ1-2, with a weak D call TRBD1 (5 bases). Trimming took off 3 bases at V and 6 bases at J, with 17 bases between the two ends. This CDR3 has 15 residues. Germline CDR1 SGHTA, CDR2 FQGTGA. The CDR3 loop is CASSFGGAVRNGYTF. Here the CDR3 DNA reads TGTGCCAGCAGCTTCGGAGGGGCGGTTCGGAATGGCTACACCTTC.

The V and J genes are TRBV13 and TRBJ1-4, with a possible D match to TRBD1 (5 bases). V was clipped by 5 bases and J by 8 bases, with 18 bases between them. CDR1 and CDR2 (germline): PRHDT, FYEKMQ (reference sequence). There are 15 residues in the CDR3. As DNA, the CDR3 is TGTGCCAGCAGCCGGCTCAGGGTTCTAGAGGAAAAACTGTTTTTT. It yields the protein CASSRLRVLEEKLFF.

The V gene is TRBV6-6, the J gene TRBJ1-5; D is ambiguous. The CDR3 length is 14 residues. The V gene's germline CDR1 is MNHNY and CDR2 SVGAGI (reference sequence). Trimming took off 0 bases at V and 5 bases at J, with 8 bases between the two ends. The CDR3 loop reads CASSYSRRDQPQHF. CDR3 in DNA: TGTGCCAGCAGTTACTCAAGGAGGGATCAGCCCCAGCATTTT.

This clone has a single count. The chain uses TRBV5-8 and TRBJ2-5; a weak D match, TRBD2 (6 bases). There are 14 residues in the CDR3. The germline V and J ends were trimmed by 2 bases and 2 bases, with 10 bases remaining between them. Looked up from germline, CDR1 is SGHTS and CDR2 is YDEGEE. The CDR3 loop is CASSLIAAQETQYF. The CDR3 DNA follows: TGTGCCAGCAGCTTAATAGCGGCGCAAGAGACCCAGTACTTC.

The chain is built from TRBV7-8 and TRBJ1-5; 7 bases align to TRBD1. This CDR3 region has 15 residues. Germline CDR1 is SGHVS and CDR2 is FQNEAQ. V shed 5 bases, J shed 6 bases, and the junction held 10 bases outside the gene matches. In DNA, the CDR3 is TGTGCCAGCAGCCCCCTTACAGGGGATCCTCAGCCCCAGCATTTT. It yields the protein CASSPLTGDPQPQHF.

This sequence joins TRBV10-1 and TRBJ2-2, with D perhaps matching TRBD1 (5 bases). CDR1 WNHNN and CDR2 SYGVQD come from the germline V gene (reference sequence). Trimming shortened V by 6 bases and J by 3 bases, and 8 bases separated the two germline ends. The CDR3 spans 13 residues. CDR3 coding DNA: TGCGCCAGCAGGGGGCAGGACACCGGGGAGCTGTTTTTT. It specifies CASRGQDTGELFF.

The DNA for the CDR3 is TGTGCCAGTATTGGGCCTCTACGCACAGATACGCAGTATTTT. It encodes CASIGPLRTDTQYF. V usage is TRBV19 and J usage is TRBJ2-3, with D hard to call. Germline V gene data show CDR1 as LNHDA and CDR2 as SQIVND (reference sequence). The CDR3 consists of 14 residues. The ends were cut back, 7 bases at V and 1 base at J, with 12 bases in the middle.

V gene TRBV4-1 combines with J gene TRBJ2-3; 8 bases agree with TRBD2. Trimming at V came to 3 bases and at J to 4 bases, leaving 6 bases not matched to a gene. The CDR3 totals 15 residues. Per germline, CDR1 MGHRA and CDR2 YSYEKL. This chain's CDR3 is CASSQDGGDPDTQYF. Here the CDR3 DNA reads TGCGCCAGCAGCCAGGACGGGGGGGACCCAGATACGCAGTATTTT.

Remarks on this clone: Different DNA sequences within this sample yield the same CDR3. The rearrangement joins TRBV5-1 to TRBJ1-2; TRBD1 agrees at 7 bases. The germline CDR1 and CDR2 sequences are SGHRS and YFSETQ. CDR3 length: 13 amino acids. V gave up 2 bases and J gave up 3 bases; unmatched junction bases: 1. CDR3 sequence: CASSFTGDYGYTF. CDR3 sequence (DNA): TGCGCCAGCAGCTTTACAGGGGACTATGGCTACACCTTC. The entire variable domain, with the rest obtained from reference TRBV5-1 and TRBJ1-2, is as follows: KAGVTQTPRYLIKTRGQQVTLSCSPISGHRSVSWYQQTPGQGLQFLFEYFSETQRNKGNFPGRFSGRQFSNSRSEMNVSTLELGDSALYLCASSFTGDYGYTFGSGTRLTVV.

This clone was detected a few times. At one boundary the junction diverges from the germline segment, which might be a read error. V and J are TRBV29-1 and TRBJ1-1; TRBD1 aligns across 10 bases. From germline, CDR1 is SQVTM and CDR2 ANQGSEA. CDR3 length equals 13 residues. The CDR3, as DNA: TGCAGCGTTGTCCGTTCCGGGACAGGGGCCTCTTTTTTT. Its protein is CSVVRSGTGASFF.

The rearrangement uses TRBV7-6 and TRBJ2-1, with 15 bases lining up with TRBD2. CDR3 length equals 18 residues. Germline values: CDR1 SGHVS, CDR2 FNYEAQ. V shed 5 bases and J 0 bases; nucleotides not matched to a gene: 5. Here the CDR3 reads CASSAPGLAGGSYNEQFF. The CDR3 bases are TGTGCCAGCAGCGCCCCGGGACTAGCGGGGGGCTCCTACAATGAGCAGTTCTTC.

The gene calls are TRBV19 and TRBJ1-2; 7 bases align to TRBD1. J gave up 6 bases and V 9 bases, and 16 bases lay outside the gene matches. The CDR3 spans 15 residues. Germline V gene data show CDR1 as LNHDA and CDR2 as SQIVND (reference sequence). The CDR3 region has the DNA TGTGCCAGCCGAGAGCCGGGCAGGGGGAAGGATGGCTACACCTTC. Protein product: CASREPGRGKDGYTF. Together with reference TRBV19 and TRBJ1-2, the CDR3 gives the full variable domain: DGGITQSPKYLFRKEGQNVTLSCEQNLNHDAMYWYRQDPGQGLRLIYYSQIVNDFQKGDIAEGYSVSREKKESFPLTVTSAQKNPTAFYLCASREPGRGKDGYTFGSGTRLTVV.